A selection of T cell receptor beta chains follows, all from one sample in a study of shared clonotypes between healthy human individuals. This table comes from immunoSEQ multiplex PCR, and its TCRdb copy is limited to in-frame clones, with some not included. Seen here are some 2.1 million clones, 85% to 95% observed once, and the top ten hold under 0.15%. Material: naive CD4+ T cells sorted from blood. Receptors were obtained from a man younger than 35 in good health. The CDR3 runs from the conserved cysteine through the conserved F or W. The order of the fields is clone size, D gene, J gene, V gene, CDR3 protein, CDR3 DNA. The D gene is left open where the match is weak. Where a row states a size, it is once, few, many or the class of an expanded clone; other rows omit it.

NA NA TRBJ2-1 TRBV30 CAWSVLAGFGYNEQFF TGTGCCTGGAGTGTACTGGCCGGATTCGGCTACAATGAGCAGTTCTTC
NA NA TRBJ2-3 TRBV13 CASSLGRVRSDTQYF TGTGCCAGCAGCTTAGGTCGGGTCCGCTCAGATACGCAGTATTTT
NA NA TRBJ2-1 TRBV6-1 CASSEAHNEQFF TGTGCCAGCAGTGAAGCCCACAATGAGCAGTTCTTC
NA NA TRBJ1-1 TRBV5-1 CASSLDSGHGNTEAFF TGCGCCAGCAGCTTGGACTCGGGACACGGTAACACTGAAGCTTTCTTT
NA NA TRBJ2-1 TRBV20-1 CSASAINEQFF TGCAGTGCTAGTGCTATCAATGAGCAGTTCTTC
NA NA TRBJ1-5 TRBV19 CASSDRTHSNQPQHF TGTGCCAGTAGCGACAGGACCCATAGCAATCAGCCCCAGCATTTT
NA NA TRBJ1-3 TRBV4-1 CASSQDPPGGEGNTIYF TGCGCCAGCAGCCAAGATCCCCCGGGGGGGGAGGGAAACACCATATATTTT
NA TRBD1 TRBJ2-5 TRBV2 CASRESDRGQYF TGTGCCAGCAGAGAATCGGACAGGGGCCAGTACTTC
NA NA TRBJ2-7 TRBV7-9 CASSLYYEQYF TGTGCCAGCAGCCTGTACTACGAGCAGTACTTC
NA NA TRBJ2-7 TRBV2 CASNVGNEQYF TGTGCCAGCAACGTGGGGAACGAGCAGTACTTC
NA NA TRBJ2-5 TRBV5-1 CASSLERLGETQYF TGCGCCAGCAGCTTGGAGCGATTGGGAGAGACCCAGTACTTC
NA NA TRBJ2-2 TRBV7-8 CASSLIRVNTGELFF TGTGCCAGCAGCTTAATCAGGGTCAACACCGGGGAGCTGTTTTTT
NA NA TRBJ2-3 TRBV6-5 CASSHGPSSTDTQYF TGTGCCAGCAGCCACGGACCGTCTAGCACAGATACGCAGTATTTT
NA NA TRBJ1-4 TRBV4-1 CASSPRNIHREEGATNEKLFF TGCGCCAGCAGCCCCCGGAATATTCACAGGGAAGAAGGAGCAACTAATGAAAAACTGTTTTTT
NA NA TRBJ1-6 TRBV9 CASTRGGALDSPLHF TGTGCCAGCACCCGTGGGGGCGCCCTTGATTCACCCCTCCACTTT
NA NA TRBJ2-1 TRBV6-5 CASSYSSQGGKFF TGTGCCAGCAGTTACTCATCCCAGGGGGGAAAGTTCTTC
NA NA TRBJ2-1 TRBV5-1 CASSPLATNEQFF TGCGCCAGCAGTCCTCTAGCGACCAATGAGCAGTTCTTC
NA TRBD2 TRBJ2-7 TRBV7-2 CASSYLPGLSYEQYF TGTGCCAGCAGCTATCTACCGGGACTATCCTACGAGCAGTACTTC
NA NA TRBJ1-1 TRBV5-1 CASSLGVRGNTEAFF TGCGCCAGCAGCTTGGGTGTGAGGGGTAACACTGAAGCTTTCTTT
NA TRBD2 TRBJ2-1 TRBV5-1 CASSLLLAGGPNEQFF TGCGCCAGCAGCTTGCTTCTAGCGGGGGGGCCCAATGAGCAGTTCTTC
NA TRBD2 TRBJ2-7 TRBV6-1 CASTLYGGAGEQYF TGTGCCAGCACCCTTTACGGGGGGGCGGGAGAGCAGTACTTC
NA NA TRBJ2-7 TRBV21-1 CASSKAGGPTYEQYF TGTGCCAGCAGCAAAGCGGGGGGGCCCACCTACGAGCAGTACTTC
NA NA TRBJ2-2 TRBV7-2 CASSSTWWGAGELFF TGTGCCAGCAGTTCGACTTGGTGGGGGGCCGGGGAGCTGTTTTTT
NA NA TRBJ1-1 TRBV5-1 CASSLTRDTEAFF TGCGCCAGCAGCTTAACGAGGGACACTGAAGCTTTCTTT
NA NA TRBJ2-5 TRBV9 CASSVASLDGGTQYF TGTGCCAGCAGCGTAGCGTCACTAGACGGTGGGACCCAGTACTTC
NA TRBD1 TRBJ2-7 TRBV5-1 CASSLGTGNYEQYF TGCGCCAGCAGCTTAGGGACAGGGAACTACGAGCAGTACTTC
NA NA TRBJ1-4 TRBV27 CASSLYRGASAEKLFF TGTGCCAGCAGTTTATATCGGGGGGCGTCTGCTGAAAAACTGTTTTTT
NA TRBD1 TRBJ1-2 TRBV19 CASSINRGNGYTF TGTGCCAGTAGTATAAACAGGGGTAATGGCTACACCTTC
NA NA TRBJ1-5 TRBV5-4 CASSPEVNQPQHF TGTGCCAGCAGCCCTGAAGTAAACCAGCCCCAGCATTTT
NA NA TRBJ2-7 TRBV5-6 CASSLVGEPSYEQYF TGTGCCAGCAGCTTGGTAGGGGAACCCTCCTACGAGCAGTACTTC
once TRBD1 TRBJ2-7 TRBV30 CAWSLTGGGNEQYF TGTGCCTGGAGCCTGACAGGGGGAGGGAACGAGCAGTACTTC
NA TRBD1 TRBJ2-5 TRBV7-6 CASSLDFGTGFEETQYF TGTGCCAGCAGCTTAGATTTCGGGACAGGGTTTGAAGAGACCCAGTACTTC
NA NA TRBJ2-7 TRBV5-8 CASSSGQSFFYEQYF TGTGCCAGCAGCTCAGGACAGAGTTTTTTCTACGAGCAGTACTTC
NA TRBD2 TRBJ2-2 TRBV28 CASSAGGHGELFF TGTGCCAGCAGCGCGGGGGGGCACGGGGAGCTGTTTTTT
NA NA TRBJ2-5 TRBV18 CASSPLGGGETQYF TGTGCCAGCTCACCTCTAGGAGGCGGAGAGACCCAGTACTTC
NA NA TRBJ2-3 TRBV5-4 CASSLGQGGGDTQYF TGTGCCAGCAGCTTAGGACAGGGCGGGGGAGATACGCAGTATTTT
once NA TRBJ1-1 TRBV5-4 CASSDPRVLNTEAFF TGTGCCAGCAGCGACCCCCGTGTACTGAACACTGAAGCTTTCTTT
NA NA TRBJ1-2 TRBV7-8 CASSLEAGPHLGYGYTF TGTGCCAGCAGCTTAGAGGCAGGGCCGCATTTAGGGTATGGCTACACCTTC
NA NA TRBJ2-5 TRBV6-5 CASSQITEETQYF TGTGCCAGCAGTCAGATAACGGAAGAGACCCAGTACTTC
NA TRBD2 TRBJ2-2 TRBV4-1 CASSQELARGTGELFF TGCGCCAGCAGCCAAGAACTAGCGAGGGGCACCGGGGAGCTGTTTTTT
NA NA TRBJ2-5 TRBV28 CASSLNWGAQYF TGTGCCAGCAGTTTAAATTGGGGTGCCCAGTACTTC
NA NA TRBJ2-7 TRBV6-5 CASSYSAGPYEQYF TGTGCCAGCAGTTACTCTGCAGGACCCTACGAGCAGTACTTC
NA TRBD1 TRBJ2-4 TRBV4-1 CASSGTGSQNIQYF TGCGCCAGCAGCGGGACAGGGAGCCAAAACATTCAGTACTTC
NA TRBD1 TRBJ2-7 TRBV5-4 CASSSLTGSSYEQYF TGTGCCAGCAGTTCTTTGACAGGGAGCTCCTACGAGCAGTACTTC
NA TRBD2 TRBJ2-1 TRBV5-5 CASSLGGTSSYNEQFF TGTGCCAGCAGCTTGGGCGGGACTAGCTCCTACAATGAGCAGTTCTTC